A selection of T cell receptor beta chains follows, all from one sample in a study of T cells in Graves' hyperthyroidism and ophthalmopathy. TCRdb reanalysed the multiplex PCR reads using MiXCR and keeps one entry per CDR3 protein. This table has some 320,000 distinct CDR3 sequences, about an eighth appearing once. Sequenced sample: blood. The receptors were sampled from a woman aged 40 to 50 with Graves' ophthalmopathy. CDR3s include the opening cysteine and the closing phenylalanine or tryptophan. Fields, in order: D gene, V gene, J gene, clone size, CDR3 DNA, CDR3 protein. D genes are given only for firm matches. Expanded clones get a size class; other rows say once, few or many, or leave the size out.

>-|TRBV7-8|TRBJ1-2|-
TGTGCCAGCAGCTCCTCCGGGAAACTATTTTATGGCTACACCTTC
CASSSSGKLFYGYTF
>-|TRBV3-1|TRBJ2-1|-
TGTGCCAGCAGCGACAGAAGTTGGACGTCTAGTGAGCAGTTCTTC
CASSDRSWTSSEQFF
>-|TRBV11-3|TRBJ1-6|many
TGTGCCAGCAGCTTATTACGGGGGGCTTCCTCACCCCTCCACTTT
CASSLLRGASSPLHF
>TRBD1|TRBV6-1|TRBJ2-5|many
TGTGCCAGCAGAGGACAGGGGGCAGAGACCCAGTACTTC
CASRGQGAETQYF
>-|TRBV7-9|TRBJ1-2|many
TGTGCCAGCAGCCTGGGGGGGGACGGAAACTATGGCTACACCTTC
CASSLGGDGNYGYTF
>-|TRBV29-1|TRBJ1-4|many
TGCAGCGTTGGGGTTGGGAAGGAAAAACTGTTTTTT
CSVGVGKEKLFF
>-|TRBV29-1|TRBJ2-5|many
TGCAGCGTTGGTCCCGGTGGTAGGACCCAGTACTTC
CSVGPGGRTQYF
>-|TRBV7-2|TRBJ1-5|many
TGTGCCAGCAGCTTAATGAGCAATCAGCCCCAGCATTTT
CASSLMSNQPQHF
>-|TRBV7-8|TRBJ2-2|many
TGTGCCAGCAGCCCAAGATTAAGGGCAGACACCGGGGAGCTGTTTTTT
CASSPRLRADTGELFF
>TRBD2|TRBV4-1|TRBJ2-3|-
TGCGCCAGCAGCCAAGGCCTAGCGGGGGGGCTCAGGGACACAGATACGCAGTATTTT
CASSQGLAGGLRDTDTQYF
>TRBD1|TRBV15|TRBJ2-7|many
TGTGCCACCAGCAGGTTGGGACAGTACGAGCAGTACTTC
CATSRLGQYEQYF
>-|TRBV6-1|TRBJ1-2|many
TGTGCCAGCGGGGACGGGGGAAGCTATGGCTACACCTTC
CASGDGGSYGYTF
>-|TRBV20-1|TRBJ2-7|many
TGCAGTGCTAGCGAGCGGAAGGGAGCCTCCTCCTACGAGCAGTACTTC
CSASERKGASSYEQYF
>TRBD1|TRBV5-4|TRBJ1-4|-
TGTGCCAGCAGCTCCCACGGGACAGGGGAAAAACTGTTTTTT
CASSSHGTGEKLFF
>-|TRBV13|TRBJ2-3|-
TGTGCCAGCAGCCAATTTGGACGGACTAGCACAGATACGCAGTATTTT
CASSQFGRTSTDTQYF
>TRBD1|TRBV7-6|TRBJ2-7|-
TGTGCCAGCAGCTTAGTGGGGACAGAACCCTACGAGCAGTACTTC
CASSLVGTEPYEQYF
>TRBD2|TRBV20-1|TRBJ2-1|-
TGCAGTGCCCAGGGACTAGCGGGAGTTGGTGAGCAGTTCTTC
CSAQGLAGVGEQFF
>-|TRBV11-2|TRBJ1-2|-
TGTGCCAGCAGCCAAGACAGAGCTAACTATGGCTACACCTTC
CASSQDRANYGYTF
>TRBD2|TRBV9|TRBJ2-1|many
TGTGCCAGCAGCGAGACTAGCGGGAGTTACAATGAGCAGTTCTTC
CASSETSGSYNEQFF
>TRBD2|TRBV7-6|TRBJ2-5|-
TGTGCCAGCAGCCAATCGGGACTAGCGGGAGGGCCTGAGTACTTC
CASSQSGLAGGPEYF
>-|TRBV28|TRBJ2-1|many
TGTGCCAGCAGCCATGCCTACAATGAGCAGTTCTTC
CASSHAYNEQFF
>-|TRBV11-2|TRBJ2-2|many
TGTGCCAGCAGCTCCGAGGCCTGGGGCACCGGGGAGCTGTTTTTT
CASSSEAWGTGELFF
>-|TRBV7-9|TRBJ2-5|few
TGTGCCAGCAGCTCTCCCTCGTTTCAGCCCATACAAGAGACCCAGTACTTC
CASSSPSFQPIQETQYF
>TRBD1|TRBV28|TRBJ1-1|many
TGTGCCAGCAGTTGGACAGGGGTTCCACACCCGAACACTGAAGCTTTCTTT
CASSWTGVPHPNTEAFF
>TRBD2|TRBV6-1|TRBJ2-1|many
TGTGCCAGCAGCTCCTCCACTAGCGGGAGGGCCCGGGGCAATGAGCAGTTCTTC
CASSSSTSGRARGNEQFF
>TRBD1|TRBV6-1|TRBJ2-2|many
TGTGCCAGCAGTGACCCCGGGACAGGGCGACCCGGGGAGCTGTTTTTT
CASSDPGTGRPGELFF
>-|TRBV19|TRBJ2-7|many
TGTGCCAGTCGCCCCTCCCAGTGGGAGCACTACGAGCAGTACTTC
CASRPSQWEHYEQYF
>-|TRBV10-3|TRBJ1-4|many
TGTGCCATCAGTGGGCAGATAAATGAAAAACTGTTTTTT
CAISGQINEKLFF